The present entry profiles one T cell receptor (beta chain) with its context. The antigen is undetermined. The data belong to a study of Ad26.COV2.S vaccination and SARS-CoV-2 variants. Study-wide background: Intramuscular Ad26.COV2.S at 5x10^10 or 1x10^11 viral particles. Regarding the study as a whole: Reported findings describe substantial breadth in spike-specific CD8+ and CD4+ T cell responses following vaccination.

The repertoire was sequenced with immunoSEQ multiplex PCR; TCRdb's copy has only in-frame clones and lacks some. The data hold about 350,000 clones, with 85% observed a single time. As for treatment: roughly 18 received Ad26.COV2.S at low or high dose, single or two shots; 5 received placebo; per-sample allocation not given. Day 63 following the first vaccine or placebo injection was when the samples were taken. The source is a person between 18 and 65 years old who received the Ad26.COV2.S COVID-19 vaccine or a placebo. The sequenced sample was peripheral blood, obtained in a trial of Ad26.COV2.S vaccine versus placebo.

CDR3 nucleotide sequence: TGTGCCAGCAGCTTAGCGCGGGAGTCCTACGAGCAGTACTTC. Translation gives CASSLARESYEQYF. The rearrangement joins TRBV7-9 to TRBJ2-7; 7 positions match TRBD2. This CDR3 region has 14 residues. The V and J ends lost 0 bases and 1 base, in that order; junction bases with no gene match: 0. CDR1 and CDR2 from the germline V gene are SEHNR and FQNEAQ (reference sequence).